The rows below give T cell receptor beta chains drawn from one sample of a study of blood T cell repertoires in COVID-19. Some clones are missing from TCRdb's copy, which holds only in-frame ones; the method was immunoSEQ multiplex PCR. The repertoire consists of roughly 60,000 clones, with approximately 80% occurring once and the leading ten covering 14% to 15%. Sequenced input: peripheral blood. The receptor set was obtained from an elderly man with acute or convalescent COVID-19. Each CDR3 is given without its conserved first and last residue. Clone sizes are given selectively: once, few, many, or a class where the clone is expanded.

J,V,size,CDR3
TRBJ1-2,TRBV5-1,-,ASSLTTGVGYT
TRBJ2-7,TRBV10-3,few,AISLTGDEQY
TRBJ2-7,TRBV2,once,ASSEERGRLYEQY
TRBJ2-1,TRBV7-9,-,ASSKLGTGGDNEQF
TRBJ1-1,TRBV21-1,few,ASSNTRDRGRNTEAF
TRBJ1-1,TRBV5-1,-,ASSLGQGGEAF
TRBJ1-6,TRBV6-5,few,ASRGTGQLNSPLH
TRBJ1-1,TRBV18,once,ASSSGQGLETEAF
TRBJ2-5,TRBV5-1,-,ASSLDRESRETQY
TRBJ1-2,TRBV7-9,-,ASRSGTGINYGYT
TRBJ1-2,TRBV25-1,once,ASSDLLTWNYGYT
TRBJ2-7,TRBV18,-,ASSSTTGTAYEQY
TRBJ1-6,TRBV7-8,few,ASSPGTDYNSPLH
TRBJ2-2,TRBV4-1,-,ASSLTESNTGELF
TRBJ2-5,TRBV11-2,-,ASSGQGLSLGETQY
TRBJ1-5,TRBV5-6,once,ASSSDRGRYQPQH
TRBJ1-6,TRBV5-1,-,ASRGGTTSSYNSPLH
TRBJ1-3,TRBV6-6,-,ASSGSQSRIIISSGNTIY
TRBJ2-7,TRBV2,-,ASKTGGARSYEQY
TRBJ1-1,TRBV2,-,ASTGTEYTEAF
TRBJ2-7,TRBV7-6,-,ASSPPRQGGYEQY
TRBJ1-1,TRBV9,-,ASSPYNTEAF
TRBJ2-3,TRBV5-1,-,ASSSSVSGGAQDTQY
TRBJ1-5,TRBV18,-,ASSTGQGVQPQH
TRBJ1-3,TRBV9,once,ASSVKSGISGNTIY
TRBJ1-1,TRBV2,-,ASSVGGIDTEAF
TRBJ2-7,TRBV18,medium-sized,ASSPVVTTYEQY
TRBJ1-1,TRBV19,-,ASSSATGGQSEAF
TRBJ1-1,TRBV3-1/TRBV3-2,once,ASSPSLLGNTEAF
TRBJ1-5,TRBV6-2/TRBV6-3,-,ASSSPGAPGQPQH
TRBJ1-2,TRBV20-1,-,SASPDRTNYGYT
TRBJ1-3,TRBV10-2,-,ASSRDRARNTIY
TRBJ1-4,TRBV19,-,ASSREKDRGRASNEKLF
TRBJ2-7,TRBV4-1,once,ASSQGGQGMYEQY
TRBJ1-2,TRBV11-2,-,ASSPQQGGGYT
TRBJ1-4,TRBV6-1,-,ASSDPGTGGLANEKLF
TRBJ2-3,TRBV5-1,-,ASSLGQGGPDTQY
TRBJ2-3,TRBV27,-,ASSPRGVGLAGNFTDTQY
TRBJ2-1,TRBV7-2,-,ASSLRDRTQRSYNEQF
TRBJ1-2,TRBV27,-,ASSTNRDYGYT
TRBJ1-1,TRBV5-1,-,ASSSGQGDTEAF